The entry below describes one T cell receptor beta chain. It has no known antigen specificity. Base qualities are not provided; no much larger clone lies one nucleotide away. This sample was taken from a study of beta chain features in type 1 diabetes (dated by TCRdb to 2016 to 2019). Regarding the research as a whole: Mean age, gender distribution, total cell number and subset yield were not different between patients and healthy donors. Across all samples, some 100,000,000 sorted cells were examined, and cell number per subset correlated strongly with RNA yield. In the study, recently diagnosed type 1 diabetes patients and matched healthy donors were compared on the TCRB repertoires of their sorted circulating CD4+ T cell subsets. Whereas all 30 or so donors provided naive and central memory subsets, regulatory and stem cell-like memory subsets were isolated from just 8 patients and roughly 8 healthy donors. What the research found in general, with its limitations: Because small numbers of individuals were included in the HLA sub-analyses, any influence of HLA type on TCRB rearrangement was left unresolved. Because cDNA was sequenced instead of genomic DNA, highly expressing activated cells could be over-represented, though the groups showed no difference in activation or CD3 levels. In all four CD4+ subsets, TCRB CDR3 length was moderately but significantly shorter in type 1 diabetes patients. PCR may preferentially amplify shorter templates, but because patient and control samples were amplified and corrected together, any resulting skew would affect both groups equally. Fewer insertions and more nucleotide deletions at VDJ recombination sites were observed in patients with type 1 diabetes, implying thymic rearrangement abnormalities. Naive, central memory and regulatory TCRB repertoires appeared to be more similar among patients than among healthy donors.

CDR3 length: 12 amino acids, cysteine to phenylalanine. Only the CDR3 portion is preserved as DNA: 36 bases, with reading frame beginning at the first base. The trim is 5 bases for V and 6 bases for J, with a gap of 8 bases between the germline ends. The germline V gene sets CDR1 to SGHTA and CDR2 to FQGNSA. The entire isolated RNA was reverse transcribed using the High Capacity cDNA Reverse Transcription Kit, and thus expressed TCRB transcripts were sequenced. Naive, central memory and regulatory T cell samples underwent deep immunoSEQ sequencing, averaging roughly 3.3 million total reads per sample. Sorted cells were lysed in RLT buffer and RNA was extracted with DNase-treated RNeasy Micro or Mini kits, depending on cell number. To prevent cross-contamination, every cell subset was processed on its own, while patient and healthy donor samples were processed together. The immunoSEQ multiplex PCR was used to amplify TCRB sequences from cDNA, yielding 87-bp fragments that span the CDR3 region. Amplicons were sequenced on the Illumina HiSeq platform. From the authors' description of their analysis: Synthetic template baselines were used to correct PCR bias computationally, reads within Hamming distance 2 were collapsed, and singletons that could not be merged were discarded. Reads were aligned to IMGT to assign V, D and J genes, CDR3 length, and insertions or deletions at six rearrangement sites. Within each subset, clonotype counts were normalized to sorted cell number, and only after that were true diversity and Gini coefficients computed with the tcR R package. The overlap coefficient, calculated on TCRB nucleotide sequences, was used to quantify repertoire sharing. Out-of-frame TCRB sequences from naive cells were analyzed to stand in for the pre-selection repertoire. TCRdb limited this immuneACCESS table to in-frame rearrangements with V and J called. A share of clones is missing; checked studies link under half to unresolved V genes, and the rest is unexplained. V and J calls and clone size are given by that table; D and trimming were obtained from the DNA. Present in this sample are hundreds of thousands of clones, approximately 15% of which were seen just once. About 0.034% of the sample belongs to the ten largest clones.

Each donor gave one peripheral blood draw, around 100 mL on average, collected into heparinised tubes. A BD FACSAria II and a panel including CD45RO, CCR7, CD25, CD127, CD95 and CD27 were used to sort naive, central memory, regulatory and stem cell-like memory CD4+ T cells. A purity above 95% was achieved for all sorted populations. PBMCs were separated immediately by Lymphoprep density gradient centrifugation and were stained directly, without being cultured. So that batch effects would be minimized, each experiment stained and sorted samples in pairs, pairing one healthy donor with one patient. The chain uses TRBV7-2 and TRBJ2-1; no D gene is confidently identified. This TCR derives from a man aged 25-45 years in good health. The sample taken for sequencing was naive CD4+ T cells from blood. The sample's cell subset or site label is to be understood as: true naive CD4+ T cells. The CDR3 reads CASSQPTNEQFF. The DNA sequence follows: TGTGCCAGCAGCCAGCCGACCAATGAGCAGTTCTTC.